This TCR beta chain was retrieved from a study of T cell repertoires in cytomegalovirus infection. Study overall: A matching HLA type, together with CMV infection, was signaled by public TCR beta signatures. Points from the study as a whole: CMV-specific TCR beta clonotypes restricted by HLA-C dominated the ex vivo response. Totalled public TCR beta family frequency picked out people who carried CMV plus the relevant HLA.

TCRdb analysed the reads with MiXCR anew, one entry per CDR3 protein. The sample records around 440,000 distinct CDR3 sequences, about 10% being singletons. This clonotype was seen at least ten times. Its cognate antigen is unknown. The sequencing input was PBMCs. The sequence derives from a human donor in good health (CMV status not recorded). Some clones in this sample may be carry-over from other donors' samples.

The CDR3 DNA follows: TGTGCCAGCAGCGTAGTCCTCGGGACAGGTCAATACGAGCAGTACTTC. As protein: CASSVVLGTGQYEQYF. The chain links TRBV5-6 to TRBJ2-7, with 8 bases fitting TRBD1. The CDR3 has 16 residues. The ends lost 4 bases at V and 4 bases at J; junction bases unmatched: 13. Looked up from germline, CDR1 is SGHDT and CDR2 is YYEEEE.